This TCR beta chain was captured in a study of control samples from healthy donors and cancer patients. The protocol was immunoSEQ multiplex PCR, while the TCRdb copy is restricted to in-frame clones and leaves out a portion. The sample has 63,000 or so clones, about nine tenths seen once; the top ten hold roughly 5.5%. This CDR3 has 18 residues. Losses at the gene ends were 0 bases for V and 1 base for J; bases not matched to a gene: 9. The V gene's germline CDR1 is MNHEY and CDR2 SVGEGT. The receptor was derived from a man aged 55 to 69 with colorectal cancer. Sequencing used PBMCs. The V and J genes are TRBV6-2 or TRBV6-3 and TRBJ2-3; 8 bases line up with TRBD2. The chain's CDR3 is CASSYSLRAGGRTDTQYF. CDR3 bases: TGTGCCAGCAGTTACTCGCTCCGGGCGGGGGGTCGCACAGATACGCAGTATTTT.